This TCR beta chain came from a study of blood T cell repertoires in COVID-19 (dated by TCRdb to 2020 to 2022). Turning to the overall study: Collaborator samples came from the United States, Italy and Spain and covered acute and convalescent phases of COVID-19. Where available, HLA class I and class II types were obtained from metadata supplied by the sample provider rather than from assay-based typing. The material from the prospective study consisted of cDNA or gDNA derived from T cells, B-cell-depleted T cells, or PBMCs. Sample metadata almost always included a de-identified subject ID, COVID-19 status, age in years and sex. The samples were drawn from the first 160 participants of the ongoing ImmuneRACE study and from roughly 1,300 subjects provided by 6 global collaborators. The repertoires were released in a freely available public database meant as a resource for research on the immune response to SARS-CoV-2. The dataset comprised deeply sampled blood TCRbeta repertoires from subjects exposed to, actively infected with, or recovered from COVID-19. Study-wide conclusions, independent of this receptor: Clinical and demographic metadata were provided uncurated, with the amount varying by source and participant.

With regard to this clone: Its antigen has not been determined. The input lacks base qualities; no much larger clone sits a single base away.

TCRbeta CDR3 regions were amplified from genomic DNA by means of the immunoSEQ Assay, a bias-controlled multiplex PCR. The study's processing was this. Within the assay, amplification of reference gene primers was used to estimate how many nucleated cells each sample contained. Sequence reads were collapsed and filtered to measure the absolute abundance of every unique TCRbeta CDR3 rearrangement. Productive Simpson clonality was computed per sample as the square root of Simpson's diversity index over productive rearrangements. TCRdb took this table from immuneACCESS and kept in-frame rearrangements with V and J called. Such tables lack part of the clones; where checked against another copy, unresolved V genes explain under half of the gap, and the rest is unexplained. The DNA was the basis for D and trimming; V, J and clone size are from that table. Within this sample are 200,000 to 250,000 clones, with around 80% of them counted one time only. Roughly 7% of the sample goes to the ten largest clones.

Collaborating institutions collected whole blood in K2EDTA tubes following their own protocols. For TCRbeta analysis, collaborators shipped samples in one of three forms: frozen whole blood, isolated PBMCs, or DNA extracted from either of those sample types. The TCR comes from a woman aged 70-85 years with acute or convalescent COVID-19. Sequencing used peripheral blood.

The sequenced DNA: TGTGCCGGATCAGGGGCCCGCCGGCAGCGGCAGTTCTTC. It codes for CAGSGARRQRQFF. This chain joins TRBV12-3 or TRBV12-4 to TRBJ2-1; TRBD1 could be the D gene, as 6 bases match. Trimming at the junction amounts to 11 bases on V and 12 bases on J, and the germline ends lie 23 bases apart. The cysteine opens and the phenylalanine closes a CDR3 of 13 amino acids. Just CDR3 DNA is preserved here, 39 bases in frame from base 1.